This TCR beta chain emerged from a study of shared clonotypes between healthy human individuals. The assay used deep level. TCRdb keeps only in-frame clones here, not all; method: immunoSEQ multiplex PCR. The sample consists of fewer than 2.5 million clones, 80% to 95% of them appearing once. Specimen: naive CD4+ T cells from PBMCs. The subset is: CD45RA+ positively selected. The TCR comes from a man younger than 35 in good health. Some clones in this sample may be carry-over from other donors' samples.

CDR3 amino acids: CASSRPLSYNEQFF. The CDR3 DNA is TGTGCCAGCAGCCGCCCTCTCTCCTACAATGAGCAGTTCTTC. V and J are TRBV4-2 and TRBJ2-1; D call uncertain. With 4 bases removed from V and 0 bases from J, the gap between germline ends came to 7 bases. CDR3 size: 14 residues. The germline V gene has CDR1 LGHNA and CDR2 YNFKEQ.